This is a list of T cell receptor beta chains from one sample in a study of cytomegalovirus exposure and HLA in healthy donors. The protocol was immunoSEQ multiplex PCR, while the TCRdb copy is restricted to in-frame clones and leaves out a portion. This table has under 200,000 clones, 86% appearing once. The sample comprised PBMCs. These receptors were collected from a woman aged 18-29 years in good health and CMV-seronegative. The CDR3 runs from the conserved cysteine through the conserved F or W. D genes are given only for firm matches. Size is omitted from some rows. Given values are once, few, many or a class for expanded clones.

v_gene	j_gene	d_gene	abundance	CDR3aa	CDR3nt
TRBV28	TRBJ1-5	TRBD1	.	CAITRGGGIGQPQHF	TGTGCCATCACTCGTGGAGGGGGCATCGGTCAGCCCCAGCATTTT
TRBV19	TRBJ2-1	TRBD2	.	CASSTQTSGGHNEQFF	TGTGCCAGTAGTACCCAGACTAGCGGAGGCCACAATGAGCAGTTCTTC
TRBV30	TRBJ1-4	TRBD1	.	CAWRDRLVNEKLFF	TGTGCCTGGCGGGACAGACTAGTAAATGAAAAACTGTTTTTT
TRBV28	TRBJ2-5	.	.	CASQGKRGPKRETQYF	TGTGCCAGCCAGGGGAAGCGGGGTCCAAAGAGGGAGACCCAGTACTTC
TRBV7-8	TRBJ2-3	TRBD1	once	CASSPVKGAYTDTQYF	TGTGCCAGCAGCCCAGTTAAGGGGGCCTACACAGATACGCAGTATTTT
TRBV28	TRBJ2-7	TRBD2	.	CASSSPRREGNEQYF	TGTGCCAGCAGTTCCCCCCGGCGGGAGGGGAACGAGCAGTACTTC
TRBV6-4	TRBJ2-3	.	few	CASSTGDTDTQYF	TGTGCCAGCAGTACGGGGGACACAGATACGCAGTATTTT
TRBV27	TRBJ2-3	.	.	CASSLIGRGAGASTDTQYF	TGTGCCAGCAGTTTAATTGGACGGGGGGCGGGGGCTAGCACAGATACGCAGTATTTT
TRBV6-5	TRBJ2-1	.	.	CASKQGTYNEQFF	TGTGCCAGCAAACAGGGTACCTACAATGAGCAGTTCTTC
TRBV2	TRBJ1-3	TRBD1	few	CARGQSSGNTIYF	TGTGCCAGGGGACAGTCCTCTGGAAACACCATATATTTT
TRBV6-6	TRBJ1-4	.	.	CASSPQGGYEKLFF	TGTGCCAGCAGCCCCCAGGGAGGGTATGAAAAACTGTTTTTT
TRBV11-2	TRBJ2-5	.	.	CASSQGGETQYF	TGTGCCAGCAGCCAAGGAGGAGAGACCCAGTACTTC
TRBV7-7	TRBJ2-5	TRBD2	.	CASSLGLEGETQYF	TGTGCCAGCAGCTTGGGACTAGAAGGGGAGACCCAGTACTTC
TRBV5-1	TRBJ2-3	TRBD2	once	CASSSLAGVGTDTQYF	TGCGCCAGCAGCTCGCTAGCGGGAGTGGGGACAGATACGCAGTATTTT
TRBV7-9	TRBJ1-6	.	few	CASSLRDIHSPLHF	TGTGCCAGCAGCTTAAGGGACATTCATTCACCCCTCCACTTT
TRBV18	TRBJ2-5	TRBD2	.	CASSRLAGGQETQYF	TGTGCCAGCTCGCGACTAGCGGGGGGGCAAGAGACCCAGTACTTC
TRBV28	TRBJ2-3	TRBD2	.	CASSSGTSEDTQYF	TGTGCCAGCAGTTCCGGGACTAGCGAAGATACGCAGTATTTT
TRBV11-2	TRBJ1-2	.	.	CASSPSGGNGYTF	TGTGCCAGCAGCCCCTCCGGGGGGAACGGCTACACCTTC
TRBV10-2	TRBJ1-1	.	.	CASSVQENTEAFF	TGCGCCAGCAGTGTTCAGGAGAACACTGAAGCTTTCTTT
TRBV27	TRBJ2-1	TRBD2	.	CASSFSPLLAGFYNEQFF	TGTGCCAGCAGTTTTTCCCCTTTACTAGCGGGATTCTACAATGAGCAGTTCTTC
TRBV4-1	TRBJ1-4	.	.	CASSQVFSTNEKLFF	TGCGCCAGCAGCCAAGTTTTCTCAACTAATGAAAAACTGTTTTTT
TRBV7-9	TRBJ1-2	TRBD1	.	CASSSTGAWGYTF	TGTGCCAGCAGCTCCACAGGGGCTTGGGGCTACACCTTC
TRBV12-5	TRBJ2-6	TRBD2	.	CASGLLGLAGGAGANVLTF	TGTGCTAGTGGTTTGTTGGGACTAGCGGGAGGAGCTGGGGCCAACGTCCTGACTTTC
TRBV4-1	TRBJ1-2	.	.	CASSQDGLYRVNYGYTF	TGCGCCAGCAGCCAAGATGGGCTTTACAGGGTTAACTATGGCTACACCTTC
TRBV6-5	TRBJ1-6	TRBD1	few	CASTRTGTYSPLHF	TGTGCCAGCACCCGGACAGGGACGTACTCACCCCTCCACTTT
TRBV30	TRBJ2-2	.	.	CAWSVQTGVNTGELFF	TGTGCCTGGAGTGTACAAACCGGGGTGAACACCGGGGAGCTGTTTTTT
TRBV5-4	TRBJ2-7	.	.	CASSFSGVYEQYF	TGTGCCAGCAGCTTCTCCGGGGTCTACGAGCAGTACTTC
TRBV19	TRBJ1-5	.	.	CASKSGWNQPQHF	TGTGCCAGTAAGTCAGGGTGGAATCAGCCCCAGCATTTT
TRBV4-1	TRBJ2-1	TRBD2	once	CASSRPGTRSNEQFF	TGCGCCAGCAGCCGGCCTGGGACTAGGTCAAATGAGCAGTTCTTC
TRBV28	TRBJ2-2	.	.	CASSLPGFGELFF	TGTGCCAGCAGTTTACCGGGGTTCGGGGAGCTGTTTTTT
TRBV30	TRBJ1-1	.	.	CAWSVRPGRGTEAFF	TGTGCCTGGAGTGTACGGCCGGGCAGGGGAACTGAAGCTTTCTTT
TRBV11-3	TRBJ1-6	.	.	CASSLVAGGPLHF	TGTGCCAGCAGCTTAGTGGCCGGGGGGCCCCTCCACTTT
TRBV7-9	TRBJ1-1	.	.	CASSPDRPEAFF	TGTGCCAGCAGCCCCGACAGGCCTGAAGCTTTCTTT
TRBV15	TRBJ2-3	TRBD2	.	CATSSQTSGRTRGDTQYF	TGTGCCACCAGCAGTCAGACTAGCGGGAGGACTCGAGGAGATACGCAGTATTTT
TRBV4-1	TRBJ1-4	TRBD1	.	CASSQGQGGSEKLFF	TGCGCCAGCAGCCAAGGACAGGGGGGGAGTGAAAAACTGTTTTTT
TRBV30	TRBJ2-1	TRBD2	.	CALGGTSGRIRFF	TGTGCCTTGGGTGGGACTAGCGGGAGGATCCGGTTCTTC
TRBV7-9	TRBJ2-7	TRBD1	.	CASSGNRGRGYEQYF	TGTGCCAGCAGCGGAAACAGGGGAAGGGGCTACGAGCAGTACTTC
TRBV27	TRBJ2-3	.	.	CASSSWGADTQYF	TGTGCCAGCAGTTCCTGGGGGGCAGATACGCAGTATTTT
TRBV19	TRBJ2-3	.	.	CASSRYGVGADTQYF	TGTGCCAGTAGTCGGTACGGGGTGGGCGCAGATACGCAGTATTTT
TRBV7-9	TRBJ2-1	TRBD2	.	CASCLGRDNEQFF	TGTGCCAGCTGTCTTGGGAGGGACAATGAGCAGTTCTTC
TRBV19	TRBJ1-5	.	.	CASTRTHRGAGNQPQHF	TGTGCCAGTACCAGGACCCACCGGGGGGCGGGCAATCAGCCCCAGCATTTT
TRBV7-9	TRBJ1-6	.	.	CASSLSADSPLHF	TGTGCCAGCAGCTTATCGGCGGATTCACCCCTCCACTTT
TRBV6-1	TRBJ1-1	.	.	CASVWGVENTEAFF	TGTGCCAGCGTATGGGGCGTCGAGAACACTGAAGCTTTCTTT
TRBV5-4	TRBJ1-2	.	.	CASSRAGQPNYGYTF	TGTGCCAGCAGCCGTGCCGGACAGCCTAACTATGGCTACACCTTC
TRBV27	TRBJ2-7	.	.	CASSPRYPLSYEQYF	TGTGCCAGTAGCCCGAGGTACCCCCTCTCCTACGAGCAGTACTTC
TRBV7-9	TRBJ1-1	.	.	CASSSPNRVMLSTEAFF	TGTGCCAGCAGCTCCCCAAACAGGGTAATGTTGTCCACTGAAGCTTTCTTT